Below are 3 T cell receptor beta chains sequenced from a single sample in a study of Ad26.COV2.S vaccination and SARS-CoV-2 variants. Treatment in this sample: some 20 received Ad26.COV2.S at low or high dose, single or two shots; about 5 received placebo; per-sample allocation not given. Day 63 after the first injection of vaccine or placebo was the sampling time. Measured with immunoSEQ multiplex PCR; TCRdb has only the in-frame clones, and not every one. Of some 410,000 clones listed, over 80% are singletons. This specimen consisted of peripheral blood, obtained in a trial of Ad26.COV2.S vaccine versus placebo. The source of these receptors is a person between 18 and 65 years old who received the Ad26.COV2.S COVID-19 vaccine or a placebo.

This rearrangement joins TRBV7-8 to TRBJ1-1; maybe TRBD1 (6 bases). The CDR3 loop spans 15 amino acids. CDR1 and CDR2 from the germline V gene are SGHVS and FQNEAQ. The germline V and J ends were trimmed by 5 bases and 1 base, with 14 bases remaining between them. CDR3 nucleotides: TGTGCCAGCAGCCCCTCGACAGGAACGAACACTGAAGCTTTCTTT. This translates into CASSPSTGTNTEAFF.

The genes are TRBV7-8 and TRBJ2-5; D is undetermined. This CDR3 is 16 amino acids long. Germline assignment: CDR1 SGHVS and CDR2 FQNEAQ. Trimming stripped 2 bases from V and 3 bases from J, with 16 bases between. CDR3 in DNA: TGTGCCAGCAGCTTAACCCAATATAGTAGGGAAGAGACCCAGTACTTC. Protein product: CASSLTQYSREETQYF.

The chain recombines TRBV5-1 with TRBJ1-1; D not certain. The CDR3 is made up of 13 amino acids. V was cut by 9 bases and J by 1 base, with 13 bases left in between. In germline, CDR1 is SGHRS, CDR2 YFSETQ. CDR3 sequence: CATRETENTEAFF. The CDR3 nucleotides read TGCGCCACACGAGAAACAGAGAACACTGAAGCTTTCTTT.